One and the same sample provided the 10 T cell receptor beta chains below, sequenced in a study of T cells in Graves' hyperthyroidism and ophthalmopathy. TCR beta CDR3 sequences were amplified from RNA transcripts. First-round RT-PCR with HTBI primers amplified the TCR CDR3 region. MiXCR was run by TCRdb on the multiplex PCR reads, yielding one entry per CDR3 protein. This table holds 400,000 or so distinct CDR3 sequences, 12% to 15% found once. Sequenced input: blood. The receptors come from a woman in her fifties or sixties with Graves' ophthalmopathy.

This clonotype was recorded a few times. The chain is built from TRBV6-1 and TRBJ1-2, with D perhaps TRBD1 (6 bases). Trimming took off 1 base at V and 6 bases at J, with 15 bases between the two ends. This CDR3 region has 15 residues. The germline V gene has CDR1 MNHNS and CDR2 SASEGT. In nucleotides, the CDR3 is TGTGCCAGCAGTGAAGAATTTGGGGGGGCCAATGGCTACACCTTC. It is translated as CASSEEFGGANGYTF.

CDR3 sequence (DNA): TGCAGTGCTAGAGGGGGAGGGTCGGGGGGGAGGGAGACCCAGTACTTC. Translated: CSARGGGSGGRETQYF. This rearrangement joins TRBV20-1 to TRBJ2-5, with 8 bases fitting TRBD2. This CDR3 has 16 amino acids. The V gene end was trimmed by 1 base and the J gene end by 5 bases; junction bases not matched to a gene: 12. CDR1 is DFQATT, CDR2 SNEGSKA, per germline (reference sequence).

This clonotype was found a few times. The rearrangement links TRBV7-8 to TRBJ2-7; a weak D match, TRBD1 (5 bases). Germline CDR1 and CDR2: SGHVS and FQNEAQ. The CDR3 spans 16 residues. The germline V and J ends were trimmed by 6 bases and 1 base, with 19 bases remaining between them. CDR3: CASSSLQGEGSYEQYF. The CDR3 DNA sequence: TGTGCCAGCAGTTCGTTGCAGGGTGAAGGATCCTACGAGCAGTACTTC. The full variable domain, completed using reference TRBV7-8 and TRBJ2-7, is GAGVSQSPRYKVAKRGQDVALRCDPISGHVSLFWYQQALGQGPEFLTYFQNEAQLDKSGLPSDRFFAERPEGSVSTLKIQRTQQEDSAVYLCASSSLQGEGSYEQYFGPGTRLTVT.

This clonotype has only a few counts. The genes are TRBV4-2 and TRBJ2-7; D gene unclear. This CDR3 has 13 amino acids. V gave up 3 bases and J gave up 6 bases, with 12 bases separating them. Germline V gene data show CDR1 as LGHNA and CDR2 as YNFKEQ. The CDR3 loop reads CASSQGWETEQYF. DNA for the CDR3: TGTGCCAGCAGCCAGGGATGGGAAACCGAGCAGTACTTC.

The V and J genes are TRBV6-1 and TRBJ2-7, with 7 bases that match TRBD2. J lost 0 bases, V lost 7 bases, and 15 bases had no gene match. Germline V CDR1 and CDR2: MNHNS, SASEGT. CDR3 size: 17 residues. In DNA form, the CDR3 reads TGTGCCAGCAATCCCTGGGTCTCGGGAGGCACCTCCTACGAGCAGTACTTC. Translation: CASNPWVSGGTSYEQYF.

This clonotype was seen many times. This sequence joins TRBV24-1 and TRBJ2-1; TRBD1 is a possible D gene (6 bases). Trimming took off 0 bases at V and 8 bases at J, with 13 bases between the two ends. The CDR3 length is 15 residues. Germline V gene data show CDR1 as KGHDR and CDR2 as SFDVKD. CDR3 DNA: TGTGCCACCAGTGATTTGCGGCAGGGGAGCGATGAGCAGTTCTTC. As protein: CATSDLRQGSDEQFF.

This clonotype was seen ten or more times. The chain is built from TRBV5-5 and TRBJ2-1, with a possible D match to TRBD2 (5 bases). The V gene's germline CDR1 is SGHKS and CDR2 YYEKEE (reference sequence). Between the trimmed V and J ends, which lost 4 bases and 4 bases, there was a span of 9 bases. The CDR3 length is 13 residues. Here the CDR3 DNA reads TGTGCCAGCAGCGTGACGGGGTACAATGAGCAGTTCTTC. Protein: CASSVTGYNEQFF.

This sequence joins TRBV10-3 and TRBJ2-2; 7 bases fit TRBD2. Trimming cost V 10 bases and J 0 bases; bases outside gene matches: 8. The CDR3 runs 15 residues. Germline V gene sequence: CDR1 ENHRY, CDR2 SYGVKD. CDR3 sequence: CATGDGRANTGELFF. In DNA, the CDR3 is TGTGCCACCGGGGATGGGAGGGCGAACACCGGGGAGCTGTTTTTT.

This clonotype was seen repeatedly, ten times or more. This chain joins TRBV7-9 and TRBJ1-2; 8 bases match TRBD1. The V gene end was trimmed by 5 bases and the J gene end by 7 bases; junction bases not matched to a gene: 12. This CDR3 comprises 15 residues. Germline assignment: CDR1 SEHNR and CDR2 FQNEAQ (reference sequence). CDR3 in DNA: TGTGCCAGCAGCCCCAGTCCGACGGACAGGGCTGGCTACACCTTC. Translating gives CASSPSPTDRAGYTF.

The sample holds a few counts of this clonotype. The rearrangement joins TRBV12-3 or TRBV12-4 to TRBJ2-7; 9 bases map to TRBD2. The V gene end was trimmed by 7 bases and the J gene end by 5 bases; junction bases not matched to a gene: 9. The CDR3 consists of 14 residues. The CDR3 nucleotides are TGTGCCAGCACTTGGGGCGGGAGGGGAAACGAGCAGTACTTC. Translation gives CASTWGGRGNEQYF.